A selection of T cell receptor beta chains follows, all from one sample in a study of blood T cells in healthy people across ages. From the 5' RACE reads, TCRdb called clonotypes with MiXCR, one entry per CDR3 protein. This sample carries over 500,000 distinct CDR3 sequences, about 29% of them seen once, and the ten largest clones take approximately 3.7%. These data were likewise used in another study, on T cells of mothers and their children.

Material: blood. The receptors originated from a boy younger than 10 in good health. CDR3s include the opening cysteine and the closing phenylalanine or tryptophan. Each record gives: CDR3 length, clone size, V gene, J gene, D gene, CDR3 protein, CDR3 DNA. A D gene is named only where the DNA matches it firmly. Rows give clone size only sometimes, using once, few, many, or a class for an expanded clone.

18	few	TRBV4-2	TRBJ2-1	-	CASSQGVGPVFPLNEQFF	TGTGCCAGCAGCCAAGGAGTGGGACCCGTTTTCCCCCTCAATGAGCAGTTCTTC
12	-	TRBV6-2/TRBV6-3	TRBJ2-7	-	CASSFPTYEQYF	TGTGCCAGCAGTTTCCCCACCTACGAGCAGTACTTC
15	-	TRBV27	TRBJ1-5	-	CASSLFGRANQPQHF	TGTGCCAGCAGTTTATTTGGACGGGCGAATCAGCCCCAGCATTTT
15	few	TRBV6-5	TRBJ1-6	-	CASSYSPGAVSPLHF	TGTGCCAGCAGTTACTCGCCAGGGGCTGTCTCACCCCTCCACTTT
15	few	TRBV2	TRBJ1-2	-	CASREGVSRAYGYTF	TGTGCCAGCAGGGAGGGGGTATCAAGAGCCTATGGCTACACCTTC
18	few	TRBV12-3/TRBV12-4	TRBJ2-1	TRBD2	CASSFHLGISGRYNEQFF	TGTGCCAGCAGTTTCCATTTAGGTATTAGCGGGAGGTACAATGAGCAGTTCTTC
10	-	TRBV19	TRBJ1-2	-	CASSKTSGTF	TGTGCCAGTAGTAAGACTAGCGGGACCTTC
17	few	TRBV7-6	TRBJ1-1	TRBD1	CASSQGQGEFANTEAFF	TGTGCCAGCAGCCAGGGACAGGGTGAGTTCGCGAACACTGAAGCTTTCTTT
15	-	TRBV6-4	TRBJ2-5	TRBD2	CASSDSSGGGETRYF	TGTGCCAGCAGTGACTCGAGTGGCGGGGGAGAGACCCGGTACTTC
14	-	TRBV9	TRBJ2-2	-	CASSVEGANGELFF	TGTGCCAGCAGCGTAGAGGGAGCGAACGGGGAGCTGTTTTTT
15	-	TRBV6-1	TRBJ2-3	-	CASSPSGPHTDTQYF	TGTGCCAGCAGTCCCTCGGGACCTCACACAGATACGCAGTATTTT
15	few	TRBV10-3	TRBJ2-5	-	CAIGGDTSGGETQYF	TGTGCCATCGGAGGAGACACTAGTGGAGGGGAGACCCAGTACTTC
13	-	TRBV12-3/TRBV12-4	TRBJ1-3	-	CASSFARTDTIYF	TGTGCCAGCAGTTTTGCGCGGACTGACACCATATATTTT
13	-	TRBV20-1	TRBJ2-5	TRBD2	CSATGLAGETQYF	TGCAGTGCTACGGGACTAGCGGGGGAGACCCAGTACTTC
17	few	TRBV12-3/TRBV12-4	TRBJ2-1	-	CASSLVGLGGSYNEQFF	TGTGCCAGCAGTTTAGTAGGACTCGGAGGCAGTTACAATGAGCAGTTCTTC
17	-	TRBV7-6	TRBJ2-5	-	CASSLDRRQGGSETQYF	TGTGCCAGCAGCTTAGACCGCAGACAGGGAGGATCAGAGACCCAGTACTTC
16	-	TRBV5-1	TRBJ2-1	TRBD1	CASSLWGTGGFNEQFF	TGCGCCAGCAGCTTGTGGGGGACAGGGGGGTTCAATGAGCAGTTCTTC
14	-	TRBV5-1	TRBJ2-2	-	CASSLGGETGELFF	TGCGCCAGCAGCTTGGGAGGGGAGACCGGGGAGCTGTTTTTT
14	-	TRBV12-3/TRBV12-4	TRBJ2-3	-	CASSMTAWVDTQYF	TGTGCCAGCAGCATGACAGCATGGGTGGATACGCAGTATTTT
15	few	TRBV29-1	TRBJ2-1	TRBD1	CSVVGTGSSYNEQFF	TGCAGCGTTGTTGGGACAGGGTCCTCCTACAATGAGCAGTTCTTC
17	-	TRBV18	TRBJ1-4	-	CASSPPLAQISHEKLFF	TGTGCCAGCTCACCACCGCTGGCACAGATTTCCCATGAAAAACTGTTTTTT
15	few	TRBV29-1	TRBJ2-3	-	CSVGLAERLTDTQYF	TGCAGCGTGGGGTTAGCGGAAAGACTCACAGATACGCAGTATTTT
14	-	TRBV30	TRBJ2-7	TRBD1	CAWSQTGWRYEQYF	TGTGCCTGGAGCCAGACAGGGTGGCGCTACGAGCAGTACTTC
14	-	TRBV6-1	TRBJ2-1	TRBD1	CASFEAGGKGEQFF	TGTGCCAGCTTTGAGGCAGGGGGTAAAGGTGAGCAGTTCTTC
17	-	TRBV5-5	TRBJ1-2	-	CASSPLGRSRASYGYTF	TGTGCCAGCAGCCCCCTAGGACGGTCCAGGGCTTCATATGGCTACACCTTC
16	-	TRBV7-9	TRBJ1-4	-	CASSLQGALANEKLFF	TGTGCCAGCAGCTTACAAGGGGCGCTTGCTAATGAAAAACTGTTTTTT